Presented here are 27 T cell receptor beta chains from one specimen sequenced in a study of blood T cell repertoires in COVID-19. Sequencing used immunoSEQ multiplex PCR; TCRdb keeps in-frame clones, though not all of them. The sample lists about 98,000 clones, about 72% seen once, with around 9.6% in the top ten. Sequences were obtained from peripheral blood. These TCRs come from a man between 60 and 70 years old with active or convalescent COVID-19.

This chain links TRBV4-3 with TRBJ2-1, with D unresolved. The germline V and J ends were trimmed by 1 base and 0 bases, with 10 bases remaining between them. The CDR3 loop spans 16 amino acids. Germline assignment: CDR1 LGHNA and CDR2 YSLEER. The CDR3, as DNA: TGCGCCAGCAGCCAAGCAACCCGTAGCTCCTACAATGAGCAGTTCTTC. It encodes CASSQATRSSYNEQFF.

This clone occurred once. The chain combines TRBV27 with TRBJ1-4, with D perhaps matching TRBD1 (6 bases). CDR1 and CDR2 (germline): MNHEY, SMNVEV (reference sequence). The germline V and J ends were trimmed by 5 bases and 6 bases, with 16 bases remaining between them. The CDR3 runs to 15 residues. CDR3: CASSARQAIYEKLFF. The DNA of the CDR3 is TGTGCCAGCAGTGCACGACAGGCGATTTATGAAAAACTGTTTTTT.

The rearrangement joins TRBV15 to TRBJ2-3, with 8 nucleotides matching TRBD2. This CDR3 has 16 residues. Per germline, CDR1 LNHNV and CDR2 YYDKDF (reference sequence). Trimming took 6 bases from V and 3 from J; bases not matched to a gene: 11. The CDR3 loop reads CATRGGSGRLTDTQYF. The CDR3 region has the DNA TGTGCCACCAGGGGGGGGAGCGGGAGATTGACAGATACGCAGTATTTT.

This clone was seen a single time. The V gene is TRBV7-2, the J gene TRBJ2-2; tentatively, D is TRBD1 (6 bases). The germline V gene has CDR1 SGHTA and CDR2 FQGNSA. The CDR3 contains 17 residues. Trimming took 1 base from V and 1 from J, leaving 13 bases between them. The CDR3 sequence is CASSLGSGHLNTGELFF. Written as DNA, the CDR3 is TGTGCCAGCAGCTTAGGTTCGGGACATCTGAACACCGGGGAGCTGTTTTTT.

The rearrangement joins TRBV7-2 to TRBJ2-3; 14 nucleotides match TRBD2. Per the germline V gene, CDR1 is SGHTA and CDR2 is FQGNSA. This CDR3 region has 15 residues. Trimming took 10 bases from V and 5 from J; bases not matched to a gene: 8. The CDR3 protein is CATQMGLAGVDTQYF. The CDR3 DNA sequence: TGTGCCACCCAGATGGGACTAGCGGGAGTAGATACGCAGTATTTT.

The gene calls are TRBV4-1 and TRBJ1-1; D is ambiguous. Per the germline V gene, CDR1 is MGHRA and CDR2 is YSYEKL. The germline V and J ends were trimmed by 0 bases and 2 bases, with 10 bases remaining between them. CDR3 length: 15 amino acids. The CDR3 sequence: CASSQEHRTNTEAFF. For the CDR3, the DNA is TGCGCCAGCAGCCAAGAACACAGAACCAACACTGAAGCTTTCTTT.

This clone occurred once. CDR3 residues: CASSLAGGNEKLFF. The CDR3 bases are TGTGCCAGCAGCTTAGCCGGAGGGAATGAAAAACTGTTTTTT. V gene TRBV7-2 combines with J gene TRBJ1-4, with D uncertain. There are 14 residues in the CDR3. CDR1 and CDR2 from the germline V gene are SGHTA and FQGNSA. V lost 0 bases to trimming and J lost 5 bases, with 7 bases between them.

This chain links TRBV27 with TRBJ1-6; D not certain. The CDR3 runs to 14 residues. The V end was cut by 3 bases, the J end by 6 bases, with 9 bases between. Germline V gene data show CDR1 as MNHEY and CDR2 as SMNVEV (reference sequence). The CDR3 DNA reads TGTGCCAGCAGTTTCTGGCAGGTTAATTCACCCCTCCACTTT. This translates into CASSFWQVNSPLHF.

The rearrangement joins TRBV29-1 to TRBJ2-6, with unresolved D. The CDR3 spans 13 residues. V lost 6 bases and J lost 0, with 6 bases in between. Germline assignment: CDR1 SQVTM and CDR2 ANQGSEA. CDR3 in DNA: TGCAGCGTGCACAGCTCTGGGGCCAACGTCCTGACTTTC. Amino acids: CSVHSSGANVLTF.

The gene calls are TRBV28 and TRBJ1-5; a weak D match, TRBD1 (6 bases). The CDR3 sequence is 14 residues long. V gave up 5 bases and J gave up 7 bases, with 15 bases separating them. Germline CDR1 reads MDHEN; CDR2 reads SYDVKM. CDR3 DNA: TGTGCCAGCAGTGGGGGCGGGGGGGCCCAGCCCCAGCATTTT. As protein: CASSGGGGAQPQHF.

The rearrangement joins TRBV9 to TRBJ1-2, with D possibly TRBD1 on 5 matching bases. Germline V gene data show CDR1 as SGDLS and CDR2 as YYNGEE. Trimming left V 0 bases short and J 8 bases short, with 11 bases between. This CDR3 contains 13 residues. The DNA of the CDR3 is TGTGCCAGCAGCGTAGATTCAGGGTTCGGCTACACCTTC. Translating gives CASSVDSGFGYTF.

V and J are TRBV29-1 and TRBJ1-2; D is unclear. Between the trimmed V and J ends, which lost 3 bases and 6 bases, there was a span of 14 bases. This CDR3 region has 13 residues. Germline V gene lookup returns CDR1 SQVTM and CDR2 ANQGSEA. The DNA for the CDR3 is TGCAGCGTTGATCCCGGGGTGACCAATGGCTACACCTTC. Encoded protein: CSVDPGVTNGYTF.

The chain has TRBV11-3 and TRBJ2-2; 12 bases are a match to TRBD2. The CDR3 extends over 15 amino acids. The V gene's germline CDR1 is SGHNT and CDR2 YENEEA. The V and J ends lost 5 bases and 4 bases, in that order; junction bases with no gene match: 2. CDR3 sequence (DNA): TGTGCCAGCAGCCGACTAGCGGGAGCCACCGGGGAGCTGTTTTTT. This gives the protein CASSRLAGATGELFF.

The J gene is TRBJ2-5, the V gene TRBV28; 7 bases map to TRBD2. Unmatched junction bases numbered 11, after V lost 8 bases and J lost 2 bases. The CDR3 consists of 15 residues. Germline V gene lookup returns CDR1 MDHEN and CDR2 SYDVKM. Here the CDR3 DNA reads TGTGCCAGCCAACCTAGCGGACCTTGGCAAGAGACCCAGTACTTC. Translated, it gives CASQPSGPWQETQYF.

This clone was counted a few times. The DNA of the CDR3 is TGCGCCAGCAGCCTTGGGTACCAGGGGACACCCCTCCACTTT. This encodes CASSLGYQGTPLHF. J is TRBJ1-6 and V is TRBV5-1, with D perhaps matching TRBD1 (6 bases). Germline CDR1 and CDR2: SGHRS and YFSETQ. The CDR3 totals 14 residues. Deletions cut 4 bases from V and 11 bases from J, with 16 bases between.

The genes are TRBV24-1 and TRBJ2-3; D is perhaps TRBD2 (6 bases). Germline CDR1 KGHDR, CDR2 SFDVKD. The germline V and J ends were trimmed by 9 bases and 2 bases, with 14 bases remaining between them. CDR3 length: 14 amino acids. Here the CDR3 reads CATQKRVLTDTQYF. CDR3 sequence (DNA): TGTGCCACCCAAAAGCGGGTCCTCACAGATACGCAGTATTTT.

The J gene is TRBJ2-7, the V gene TRBV27; D is possibly TRBD1 (5 bases). V was trimmed by 0 bases and J by 1 base, leaving 7 bases between them. The CDR3 has 14 amino acids. Looked up from germline, CDR1 is MNHEY and CDR2 is SMNVEV (reference sequence). CDR3 nucleotides: TGTGCCAGCAGTTTATCGCAGGGTTCCTACGAGCAGTACGTC. Protein: CASSLSQGSYEQYV.

This chain joins TRBV7-9 and TRBJ2-7; maybe TRBD1 (5 bases). This CDR3 region has 13 residues. Germline CDR1 reads SEHNR; CDR2 reads FQNEAQ (reference sequence). Trimming took off 3 bases at V and 2 bases at J, with 8 bases between the two ends. CDR3 residues: CASSLAGTYEQYF. In nucleotides, the CDR3 is TGTGCCAGCAGCTTGGCAGGGACCTACGAGCAGTACTTC.

This clone has a handful of counts. The J gene is TRBJ2-3, the V gene TRBV5-1; D is possibly TRBD2 (5 bases). This CDR3 is built from 14 residues. Per germline, CDR1 SGHRS and CDR2 YFSETQ. The V and J ends lost 0 bases and 4 bases respectively, with 9 bases between them. The CDR3 DNA follows: TGCGCCAGCAGCTTGGTACTAGGCCCAGATACGCAGTATTTT. This translates into CASSLVLGPDTQYF.

The chain is built from TRBV6-5 and TRBJ2-2; D gene ambiguous. The V gene's germline CDR1 is MNHEY and CDR2 SVGAGI. The CDR3 loop spans 14 amino acids. The V gene lost 4 bases and the J gene lost 6 bases, with 12 bases spanning the gap. The CDR3 loop reads CASSFPSSPGELFF. The CDR3 DNA sequence: TGTGCCAGCAGTTTCCCTTCCTCTCCCGGGGAGCTGTTTTTT.

This rearrangement joins TRBV5-1 to TRBJ2-2; 9 bases align to TRBD1. Losses at the gene ends were 4 bases for V and 4 bases for J; bases not matched to a gene: 8. The germline V gene encodes CDR1 SGHRS and CDR2 YFSETQ. The CDR3 spans 16 residues. CDR3 region: CASSLQQGAITGELFF. The CDR3 region has the DNA TGCGCCAGCAGCCTTCAACAGGGGGCTATCACCGGGGAGCTGTTTTTT.

V gene TRBV12-3 or TRBV12-4 combines with J gene TRBJ1-1, with a possible D match to TRBD1 (5 bases). Trimming took 6 bases from V and 5 from J, leaving 13 bases between them. CDR3 length: 13 residues. Written as DNA, the CDR3 is TGTGCCAGCAGCCTGGGGGGGGAGACTGAAGCTTTCTTT. It specifies CASSLGGETEAFF.

This clone was seen a few times. The chain joins TRBV5-1 to TRBJ1-2; 7 positions match TRBD1. Unmatched junction bases numbered 1, after V lost 1 base and J lost 4 bases. Germline assignment: CDR1 SGHRS and CDR2 YFSETQ. The CDR3 contains 13 residues. CDR3 sequence (DNA): TGCGCCAGCAGCTTGACAGGGGCCTATGGCTACACCTTC. Translating gives CASSLTGAYGYTF.

V and J are TRBV5-4 and TRBJ2-1, with 8 bases that match TRBD2. V lost 7 bases, J lost 6 bases, and 6 bases stayed unmatched. CDR3 length: 13 residues. Germline CDR1 SGHNT, CDR2 YYREEE (reference sequence). This chain's CDR3 is CASRGGLGNEQFF. The CDR3 DNA sequence: TGTGCCAGCCGGGGGGGATTAGGCAATGAGCAGTTCTTC.

V gene TRBV24-1 combines with J gene TRBJ2-2; a weak D match, TRBD1 (5 bases). Per germline, CDR1 KGHDR and CDR2 SFDVKD. The germline V and J ends were trimmed by 2 bases and 5 bases, with 8 bases remaining between them. This CDR3 has 14 residues. The CDR3 protein is CATSDSGQTGELFF. As DNA, the CDR3 is TGTGCCACCAGTGATTCAGGGCAAACCGGGGAGCTGTTTTTT.

V and J are TRBV19 and TRBJ2-1; 15 bases agree with TRBD2. The CDR3 has 15 amino acids. Looked up from germline, CDR1 is LNHDA and CDR2 is SQIVND (reference sequence). V was clipped by 9 bases and J by 9 bases; unmatched bases: 9. The CDR3 region has the DNA TGTGCCAGCAAAAGGACTAGCGGGAGGGCAGGTGAGCAGTTCTTC. Translated: CASKRTSGRAGEQFF.

The V gene is TRBV5-4, the J gene TRBJ1-6; 11 nucleotides agree with TRBD1. The CDR3 is made up of 14 amino acids. The ends lost 3 bases at V and 8 bases at J; junction bases unmatched: 1. The germline gives CDR1 SGHNT, CDR2 YYREEE (reference sequence). The CDR3 is CASSWTGGDSPLHF. The CDR3 bases are TGTGCCAGCAGCTGGACAGGGGGCGATTCACCCCTCCACTTT. Variable domain in full (rest from reference TRBV5-4 and TRBJ1-6): ETGVTQSPTHLIKTRGQQVTLRCSSQSGHNTVSWYQQALGQGPQFIFQYYREEENGRGNFPPRFSGLQFPNYSSELNVNALELDDSALYLCASSWTGGDSPLHFGNGTRLTVT.